This is a list of T cell receptor beta chains from one sample in a study of blood T cell repertoires in COVID-19. Some clones are missing from TCRdb's copy, which holds only in-frame ones; the method was immunoSEQ multiplex PCR. The sample shows a few hundred thousand clones, around 92% of them seen only once. Sequencing was done on a sample of peripheral blood. The receptors originated from a woman under 40 with COVID-19, enrolled during active disease. Each CDR3 is given with its conserved first and last residue. The order of the fields is D gene, clone size, V gene, J gene, CDR3 length, CDR3 protein, CDR3 DNA. A D gene is named only where the DNA matches it firmly. Clone size is shown for a subset of rows, as once, few, many or a class of expanded clone.

>TRBD2|-|TRBV27|TRBJ2-7|16
CASSSYRLAGDYEQYF
TGTGCCAGCAGTTCCTATCGACTAGCGGGGGACTACGAGCAGTACTTC
>-|once|TRBV7-2|TRBJ2-7|13
CASSLALNHEQYF
TGTGCCAGCAGCTTAGCTCTAAACCACGAGCAGTACTTC
>-|-|TRBV5-1|TRBJ2-6|14
CASSAGAGANVLTF
TGCGCCAGCTCGGCAGGGGCTGGGGCCAACGTCCTGACTTTC
>-|-|TRBV6-5|TRBJ1-1|14
CASSYSSRDTEAFF
TGTGCCAGCAGTTACTCTTCCAGGGACACTGAAGCTTTCTTT
>-|-|TRBV3-1/TRBV3-2|TRBJ1-3|16
CASSQVQAMAGNTIYF
TGTGCCAGCAGCCAAGTTCAGGCCATGGCCGGAAACACCATATATTTT
>TRBD1|few|TRBV6-5|TRBJ2-1|15
CASSRTGLRGNEQFF
TGTGCCAGCAGCCGGACAGGGCTTAGGGGGAATGAGCAGTTCTTC
>-|-|TRBV7-2|TRBJ1-1|15
CASSLATTTNTEAFF
TGTGCCAGCAGCTTAGCTACCACAACGAACACTGAAGCTTTCTTT
>-|-|TRBV19|TRBJ1-5|13
CASTSGYSGPQHF
TGTGCGAGTACCTCGGGGTATAGCGGGCCCCAGCATTTT
>TRBD1|-|TRBV5-1|TRBJ1-2|15
CASSLAGQGDYGYTF
TGCGCCAGCAGCTTGGCCGGACAGGGGGACTATGGCTACACCTTC
>-|few|TRBV20-1|TRBJ1-2|15
CSASLPARGIYGYTF
TGCAGTGCTAGTTTGCCGGCGAGGGGGATCTATGGCTACACCTTC
>-|-|TRBV10-3|TRBJ1-1|13
CAIRAGMNTEAFF
TGTGCCATCAGGGCAGGGATGAACACTGAAGCTTTCTTT
>-|-|TRBV18|TRBJ2-7|13
CASSLQQGREQYF
TGTGCCAGCTCACTTCAACAGGGCCGCGAGCAGTACTTC
>-|-|TRBV5-6|TRBJ1-1|12
CASSLVDKQAFF
TGTGCCAGCAGCTTGGTCGACAAGCAAGCTTTCTTT
>-|-|TRBV6-2/TRBV6-3|TRBJ1-2|11
CASSFQQGYTF
TGTGCCAGCAGTTTTCAACAAGGCTACACCTTC
>-|-|TRBV9|TRBJ1-1|13
CASSPTANTEAFF
TGTGCCAGCAGCCCCACTGCTAACACTGAAGCTTTCTTT
>-|once|TRBV6-5|TRBJ1-1|13
CASSYSENTEAFF
TGTGCCAGCAGTTATTCAGAGAACACTGAAGCTTTCTTT
>-|once|TRBV6-2/TRBV6-3|TRBJ2-7|12
CASSYGVHEQYF
TGTGCCAGCAGTTACGGAGTCCACGAGCAGTACTTC
>-|few|TRBV29-1|TRBJ1-2|16
CSVGAGGGRANYGYTF
TGCAGCGTTGGGGCTGGCGGGGGAAGAGCTAACTATGGCTACACCTTC
>TRBD1|-|TRBV27|TRBJ2-1|18
CASSFFRPRGLSYNEQFF
TGTGCCAGCAGTTTTTTTCGCCCGAGGGGGCTCTCCTACAATGAGCAGTTCTTC
>TRBD2|-|TRBV19|TRBJ2-1|18
CASSVAGGVLSSYNEQFF
TGTGCCAGTAGTGTGGCGGGGGGGGTTTTGAGCTCCTACAATGAGCAGTTCTTC
>-|-|TRBV6-5|TRBJ1-1|15
CASSYSFGMNTEAFF
TGTGCCAGCAGTTACTCGTTTGGCATGAACACTGAAGCTTTCTTT
>TRBD2|-|TRBV10-3|TRBJ2-3|17
CAISEPDTSVPRDTQYF
TGTGCCATCAGTGAGCCTGACACTAGCGTCCCGAGAGATACGCAGTATTTT
>-|-|TRBV3-1/TRBV3-2|TRBJ2-3|16
CASSQGGSPSTDTQYF
TGTGCCAGCAGCCAAGGGGGCTCCCCTAGCACAGATACGCAGTATTTT
>-|-|TRBV12-3/TRBV12-4|TRBJ1-5|13
CASRGTPNQPQHF
TGTGCCAGCAGGGGGACACCTAATCAGCCCCAGCATTTT
>TRBD1|-|TRBV7-9|TRBJ1-2|14
CASSLTGGVDGYTF
TGTGCCAGCAGCCTGACAGGGGGCGTAGATGGCTACACCTTC
>-|-|TRBV6-5|TRBJ1-2|12
CASMRVFYGYTF
TGTGCCAGCATGCGGGTTTTCTATGGCTACACCTTC
>-|-|TRBV5-1|TRBJ1-1|13
CASSPGSAGEAFF
TGCGCCAGCAGCCCGGGATCCGCGGGTGAAGCTTTCTTT
>TRBD1|few|TRBV2|TRBJ1-4|16
CASSGAGGASPEKLFF
TGTGCCAGCAGTGGGGCAGGGGGCGCCTCCCCCGAAAAACTGTTTTTT
>-|-|TRBV19|TRBJ1-2|13
CASSMRIHYGYTF
TGTGCCAGTAGTATGAGAATCCACTATGGCTACACCTTC
>-|-|TRBV7-2|TRBJ1-5|15
CASSLGPLGGQPQHF
TGTGCCAGCAGCTTAGGTCCGCTAGGGGGTCAGCCCCAGCATTTT
>-|-|TRBV2|TRBJ1-2|17
CASSSNGRKGGGYGYTF
TGTGCCAGCAGTTCGAACGGTAGAAAGGGAGGCGGCTATGGCTACACCTTC
>-|-|TRBV7-9|TRBJ2-5|13
CASSPGSQETQYF
TGTGCCAGCAGCCCCGGGTCTCAAGAGACCCAGTACTTC
>-|-|TRBV11-3|TRBJ2-4|12
CASSLDPYIQYF
TGTGCCAGCAGCTTAGATCCATACATTCAGTACTTC
>-|-|TRBV18|TRBJ2-3|15
CASSPRQDDTDTQYF
TGTGCCAGCTCACCACGACAGGACGACACAGATACGCAGTATTTT
>-|-|TRBV28|TRBJ2-5|13
CASSDRRGETQYF
TGTGCCAGCAGCGACAGGAGAGGGGAGACCCAGTACTTC
>-|-|TRBV11-3|TRBJ1-3|11
CASSLRDTIYF
TGTGCCAGCAGCTTACGCGACACCATATATTTT
>-|-|TRBV18|TRBJ1-1|16
CASSLTRTEGNTEAFF
TGTGCCAGCTCGCTAACCCGGACAGAGGGAAACACTGAAGCTTTCTTT
>-|-|TRBV5-1|TRBJ1-1|12
CATWGQNTEAFF
TGCGCCACCTGGGGGCAGAACACTGAAGCTTTCTTT
>-|-|TRBV9|TRBJ1-5|14
CASSASAGGQPQHF
TGTGCCAGCAGCGCCTCGGCGGGGGGTCAGCCCCAGCATTTT
>-|-|TRBV19|TRBJ2-1|16
CASSSLGTYSYNEQFF
TGTGCCAGTAGTAGTCTAGGGACATACTCCTACAATGAGCAGTTCTTC
>-|-|TRBV7-9|TRBJ2-3|18
CASRLGEIRDLVTDTQYF
TGTGCCAGCAGATTGGGGGAGATCCGGGACTTGGTAACAGATACGCAGTATTTT
>TRBD1|-|TRBV28|TRBJ2-3|15
CASSLSGTGADTQYF
TGTGCCAGCAGTTTATCCGGGACAGGGGCAGATACGCAGTATTTT
>-|-|TRBV11-2|TRBJ2-3|18
CASSLVGRTGPVADTQYF
TGTGCCAGCAGCTTAGTTGGGAGGACAGGACCAGTGGCAGATACGCAGTATTTT
>-|-|TRBV27|TRBJ2-1|15
CASSYPGVAYNEQFF
TGTGCCAGCAGTTACCCGGGGGTGGCCTACAATGAGCAGTTCTTC
>TRBD1|-|TRBV18|TRBJ1-1|14
CASSPPIPGQGTFF
TGTGCCAGCTCACCACCGATCCCGGGACAGGGGACTTTCTTT
>-|-|TRBV2|TRBJ1-2|13
CASWAGRGFGYTF
TGTGCCAGCTGGGCGGGCAGGGGATTTGGCTACACCTTC
>-|once|TRBV7-2|TRBJ1-1|14
CASSLTVMNTEAFF
TGTGCCAGCAGCTTGACAGTCATGAACACTGAAGCTTTCTTT